These 5 T cell receptor beta chains were sequenced from one sample in a study of T cell changes during pregnancy in multiple sclerosis. The table came from immunoSEQ multiplex PCR; TCRdb's copy has only in-frame clones and leaves some out. This table has tens of thousands of clones, around nine tenths appearing once. The material sequenced was CD4+ T cells from peripheral blood mononuclear cells, taken in the first trimester of pregnancy. The receptor set was obtained from a female donor in good health, enrolled as a control in a pregnancy study.

J is TRBJ1-2 and V is TRBV28, with TRBD1 matching 9 bases. Germline lookup yields CDR1 MDHEN and CDR2 SYDVKM. With 5 bases clipped from V and 1 base from J, the junction kept 5 bases outside the gene matches. The CDR3 extends over 15 amino acids. DNA for the CDR3: TGTGCCAGCAGTCCCCGGGACAGGGTTAACTATGGCTACACCTTC. It codes for CASSPRDRVNYGYTF.

V gene TRBV28 combines with J gene TRBJ1-5, with D possibly being TRBD1 (5 bases). Germline loops: CDR1 MDHEN, CDR2 SYDVKM. This CDR3 spans 13 amino acids. Trimming took off 7 bases at V and 5 bases at J, with 12 bases between the two ends. This CDR3 reads CASIPQDHQPQHF. In DNA form, the CDR3 reads TGTGCCAGCATACCACAGGACCATCAGCCCCAGCATTTT.

The chain links TRBV5-1 to TRBJ1-4; possibly TRBD1 for D (5 bases). Looked up from germline, CDR1 is SGHRS and CDR2 is YFSETQ. V was pared by 4 bases and J by 0 bases, with 25 bases between. The CDR3 sequence is 20 residues long. The CDR3 DNA follows: TGCGCCAGCAGCATCACCCAACGCAGGGCCCTAACCCCAACTAATGAAAAACTGTTTTTT. It codes for CASSITQRRALTPTNEKLFF.

The chain couples TRBV19 to TRBJ2-5; 8 bases agree with TRBD2. Germline CDR1 is LNHDA and CDR2 is SQIVND (reference sequence). The CDR3 runs 17 residues. J lost 4 bases, V lost 2 bases, and 12 bases had no gene match. The CDR3 DNA is TGTGCCAGTAGTATATTATCGACAGCGGGAGTTCGAGAGACCCAGTACTTC. Its protein is CASSILSTAGVRETQYF.

The rearrangement joins TRBV27 to TRBJ2-7, with 12 positions matching TRBD2. Trimming at V came to 6 bases and at J to 2 bases, leaving 5 bases not matched to a gene. Germline lookup yields CDR1 MNHEY and CDR2 SMNVEV (reference sequence). This CDR3 is built from 15 residues. CDR3 sequence: CASSVLAGGPYEQYF. CDR3 coding DNA: TGTGCCAGCAGCGTACTAGCGGGGGGTCCCTACGAGCAGTACTTC.